The 26 T cell receptor beta chains below were found in one sample sequenced in a study of T cells in localized non-small cell lung cancer. Sequencing was performed with immunoSEQ multiplex PCR; in TCRdb, only in-frame clones are kept and a portion is missing. The table includes over 45,000 clones, around 90% detected once. Source: peripheral blood, taken before any cancer treatment. All receptors come from a man aged 35 to 69 with stage I squamous cell lung carcinoma.

The chain carries TRBV4-3 and TRBJ1-6; D not certain. The V gene's germline CDR1 is LGHNA and CDR2 YSLEER. The germline V and J ends were trimmed by 3 bases and 7 bases, with 7 bases remaining between them. The CDR3 is 13 amino acids. The CDR3 nucleotides read TGCGCCAGCAGCCAGACAACCAATTCACCCCTCCACTTT. It encodes CASSQTTNSPLHF.

V gene TRBV29-1 combines with J gene TRBJ1-1; D unresolved. The CDR3 totals 13 residues. The germline V gene encodes CDR1 SQVTM and CDR2 ANQGSEA. The V end was cut by 1 base, the J end by 0 bases, with 6 bases between. CDR3 protein: CSVEASMNTEAFF. For the CDR3, the DNA is TGCAGCGTTGAAGCATCCATGAACACTGAAGCTTTCTTT.

The V and J genes are TRBV6-6 and TRBJ2-2; no firm D call. This CDR3 is 13 amino acids long. V was cut by 2 bases and J by 5 bases, with 6 bases left in between. The germline gives CDR1 MNHNY, CDR2 SVGAGI (reference sequence). The CDR3 loop is CASSYPETGELFF. CDR3 nucleotide sequence: TGTGCCAGCAGTTACCCTGAGACCGGGGAGCTGTTTTTT.

The rearrangement joins TRBV4-2 to TRBJ2-3; the match to TRBD2 covers 11 bases. Unmatched junction bases numbered 3, after V lost 4 bases and J lost 6 bases. The length of the CDR3 is 14 residues. Germline V gene data show CDR1 as LGHNA and CDR2 as YNFKEQ. CDR3 nucleotide sequence: TGTGCCAGCAGCCGCGGGACTAGCGGTGATACGCAGTATTTT. It codes for CASSRGTSGDTQYF.

The V call is TRBV30, the J call TRBJ2-1; D remains unclear. From germline, CDR1 is GTSNPN and CDR2 SVGIG (reference sequence). V was pared by 0 bases and J by 6 bases, with 3 bases between. The CDR3 runs to 11 residues. The CDR3 reads CAWSVANEQFF. The DNA for the CDR3 is TGTGCCTGGAGTGTAGCCAATGAGCAGTTCTTC.

This clone was observed once. A much larger clone differs from this one at a single base, so this may be a read error. This chain uses TRBV7-2 with TRBJ2-7; D is ambiguous. Germline V gene data show CDR1 as SGHTA and CDR2 as FQGNSA. The CDR3 covers 11 residues. V was clipped by 4 bases and J by 3 bases, with 4 bases between them. The CDR3 sequence: CASSSYYEQYF. CDR3 DNA: TGTGCCAGCAGCTCCTACTACGAGCAGTACTTC. Together with reference TRBV7-2 and TRBJ2-7, the CDR3 gives the full variable domain: GAGVSQSPSNKVTEKGKDVELRCDPISGHTALYWYRQSLGQGLEFLIYFQGNSAPDKSGLPSDRFSAERTGGSVSTLTIQRTQQEDSAVYLCASSSYYEQYFGPGTRLTVT.

In its sample, this clone was seen once. J is TRBJ2-5 and V is TRBV5-4; no clear D gene. V was trimmed by 1 base and J by 4 bases, leaving 5 bases between them. The CDR3 is 12 amino acids. Germline V gene data show CDR1 as SGHNT and CDR2 as YYREEE (reference sequence). CDR3 loop: CASSLSGETQYF. DNA for the CDR3: TGTGCCAGCAGCTTGAGTGGAGAGACCCAGTACTTC.

The chain combines TRBV6-1 with TRBJ1-6; a weak D match, TRBD1 (6 bases). Germline V gene lookup returns CDR1 MNHNS and CDR2 SASEGT. This CDR3 has 13 amino acids. V was shortened by 6 bases and J by 10 bases, with 13 bases between the two germline ends. The chain's CDR3 is CASSYREGSPLHF. The DNA for the CDR3 is TGTGCCAGCAGCTACAGGGAAGGATCACCCCTCCACTTT.

The chain carries TRBV28 and TRBJ2-7; no clear D. Germline CDR1 and CDR2: MDHEN and SYDVKM. This CDR3 is built from 13 residues. V was shortened by 6 bases and J by 6 bases, with 15 bases between the two germline ends. The chain's CDR3 is CASRLIVRSEQYF. The DNA of the CDR3 is TGTGCCAGCAGACTTATCGTCCGGAGCGAGCAGTACTTC.

On this clone itself: Other DNA sequences within the sample encode an identical CDR3. This chain connects TRBV11-3 to TRBJ2-7; maybe TRBD1 (6 bases). Trimming cost V 4 bases and J 7 bases, with 14 bases left between them. CDR1 SGHNT and CDR2 YENEEA come from the germline V gene. The CDR3 sequence is 13 residues long. CDR3 protein: CASSSEQGGEQYF. CDR3 nucleotides: TGTGCCAGCAGCTCAGAACAGGGTGGAGAGCAGTACTTC.

The chain recombines TRBV7-2 with TRBJ2-3; 10 bases line up with TRBD2. J gave up 5 bases and V 5 bases, and 10 bases lay outside the gene matches. The CDR3 contains 16 residues. CDR1 is SGHTA, CDR2 FQGNSA, per germline. The DNA for the CDR3 is TGTGCCAGCAGCGTACAGAGCGGGAGGGCCCAAGATACGCAGTATTTT. Translation gives CASSVQSGRAQDTQYF.

The chain employs TRBV18 and TRBJ1-4, with D perhaps matching TRBD1 (6 bases). V lost 3 bases and J 10 bases, leaving 18 bases between the germline ends. The CDR3 is made up of 15 amino acids. Germline CDR1 reads KGHSH; CDR2 reads LQKENI. CDR3 amino acids: CASSPPDGGLRKLFF. The CDR3 coding sequence is TGTGCCAGCTCACCCCCCGATGGGGGGCTAAGAAAACTGTTTTTT.

The rearrangement joins TRBV7-3 to TRBJ1-6; tentatively, D is TRBD1 (5 bases). This CDR3 is 16 amino acids long. Germline lookup yields CDR1 SGHTA and CDR2 FQGTGA. Trimming removed 5 bases from V and 7 bases from J, with 18 bases in between. The CDR3 nucleotides are TGTGCCAGCAGCCCTACCGGCGGGGGGATGAATTCACCCCTCCACTTT. This sequence encodes CASSPTGGGMNSPLHF.

The rearrangement uses TRBV30 and TRBJ2-7, with D perhaps matching TRBD1 (5 bases). V lost 2 bases to trimming and J lost 6 bases, with 26 bases between them. The CDR3 totals 17 residues. The V gene's germline CDR1 is GTSNPN and CDR2 SVGIG (reference sequence). The CDR3 bases are TGTGCCTGGAGTTTTGGAAGTAATCAGGGAATTCCCATCGAGCAGTACTTC. It encodes CAWSFGSNQGIPIEQYF. Supplemented by reference TRBV30 and TRBJ2-7, the full variable domain reads SQTIHQWPATLVQPVGSPLSLECTVEGTSNPNLYWYRQAAGRGLQLLFYSVGIGQISSEVPQNLSASRPQDRQFILSSKKLLLSDSGFYLCAWSFGSNQGIPIEQYFGPGTRLTVT.

The V gene is TRBV28, the J gene TRBJ2-3; possibly TRBD1 for D (6 bases). The V end was cut by 4 bases, the J end by 7 bases, with 15 bases between. Germline V gene lookup returns CDR1 MDHEN and CDR2 SYDVKM. The CDR3 extends over 14 amino acids. The CDR3 DNA follows: TGTGCCAGCAGTTGGCAGGGGAAGGGGTATACGCAGTATTTT. The encoded protein is CASSWQGKGYTQYF.

The V gene is TRBV19, the J gene TRBJ1-5; 11 bases map to TRBD1. This CDR3 spans 14 amino acids. Germline trimming cut 7 bases from V and 4 bases from J; bases unmatched to any gene: 3. CDR1 and CDR2 (germline): LNHDA, SQIVND (reference sequence). CDR3 DNA: TGTGCCAGTACCGGGACAGGGGGAAATCAGCCCCAGCATTTT. Protein product: CASTGTGGNQPQHF.

The V gene is TRBV5-8, the J gene TRBJ1-3; possible D gene TRBD1, 6 bases. The length of the CDR3 is 19 residues. Trimming removed 4 bases at V and 0 bases at J, with 23 bases between. CDR1 is SGHTS, CDR2 YDEGEE, per germline. Here the CDR3 DNA reads TGTGCCAGCAGCCAAGATTTTCGGACAGAGGGCCGCTCTGGAAACACCATATATTTT. It translates to CASSQDFRTEGRSGNTIYF.

This chain joins TRBV7-2 and TRBJ1-6, with 8 bases fitting TRBD1. The CDR3 sequence is 16 residues long. Trimming took 1 base from V and 7 from J; bases not matched to a gene: 6. Germline V gene data show CDR1 as SGHTA and CDR2 as FQGNSA. The CDR3 DNA reads TGTGCCAGCAGCTTAGTCCCGGGACAGGAAAATTCACCCCTCCACTTT. Translating it yields CASSLVPGQENSPLHF. Using reference TRBV7-2 and TRBJ1-6 for the parts outside the CDR3, the full variable domain is GAGVSQSPSNKVTEKGKDVELRCDPISGHTALYWYRQSLGQGLEFLIYFQGNSAPDKSGLPSDRFSAERTGGSVSTLTIQRTQQEDSAVYLCASSLVPGQENSPLHFGNGTRLTVT.

The chain is built from TRBV2 and TRBJ2-2; D ambiguous. The CDR3 is made up of 13 amino acids. V was pared by 4 bases and J by 1 base, with 4 bases between. Germline loops: CDR1 SNHLY, CDR2 FYNNEI. The CDR3 DNA is TGTGCCAGCAGTGTCATGAACACCGGGGAGCTGTTTTTT. It codes for CASSVMNTGELFF.

J is TRBJ1-5 and V is TRBV5-4; D not resolved. V lost 2 bases and J lost 7, with 10 bases in between. From germline, CDR1 is SGHNT and CDR2 YYREEE (reference sequence). This CDR3 comprises 13 residues. CDR3 sequence reads: CASSFPGTQPQHF. CDR3 nucleotide sequence: TGTGCCAGCAGCTTTCCAGGTACACAGCCCCAGCATTTT.

This clone was seen only once. This sequence joins TRBV30 and TRBJ1-5; D is uncertain. Germline V lookup: CDR1 GTSNPN, CDR2 SVGIG (reference sequence). The CDR3 runs 14 residues. Trimming removed 0 bases at V and 2 bases at J, with 8 bases between. As DNA, the CDR3 is TGTGCCTGGAGTGTAGAACACCGCAATCAGCCCCAGCATTTT. Translated: CAWSVEHRNQPQHF.

This CDR3 is CALPWCGNPSGANVLTF. DNA of the CDR3: TGTGCCCTGCCTTGGTGCGGAAACCCCTCTGGGGCCAACGTCCTGACTTTC. The V gene is TRBV27, the J gene TRBJ2-6; D is ambiguous. Germline lookup yields CDR1 MNHEY and CDR2 SMNVEV (reference sequence). V was shortened by 11 bases and J by 0 bases, with 20 bases between the two germline ends. The CDR3 runs 17 residues.

V usage is TRBV28 and J usage is TRBJ1-5; D is uncertain. Germline assignment: CDR1 MDHEN and CDR2 SYDVKM. V lost 1 base to trimming and J lost 6 bases, with 10 bases between them. There are 14 residues in the CDR3. CDR3 DNA: TGTGCCAGCAGTTTATCTGCAAGCGGTCAGCCCCAGCATTTT. Its translation is CASSLSASGQPQHF.

This clone came up once. V usage is TRBV18 and J usage is TRBJ2-1, with no clear D. The germline CDR1 and CDR2 sequences are KGHSH and LQKENI. There are 13 residues in the CDR3. V was cut by 6 bases and J by 0 bases, with 6 bases left in between. CDR3 in DNA: TGTGCCAGCTCTACCCCCTCCTACAATGAGCAGTTCTTC. The encoded protein is CASSTPSYNEQFF.

This chain joins TRBV2 and TRBJ1-6, with D perhaps matching TRBD1 (6 bases). V dropped 11 bases and J dropped 9 bases, with 14 bases sitting between them. This CDR3 has 12 amino acids. Germline CDR1 and CDR2: SNHLY and FYNNEI. The CDR3 region is CAGGASRSPLHF. In DNA, the CDR3 is TGTGCCGGGGGGGCATCCCGTTCACCCCTCCACTTT. The variable domain in full, completed from reference TRBV2 and TRBJ1-6, reads EPEVTQTPSHQVTQMGQEVILRCVPISNHLYFYWYRQILGQKVEFLVSFYNNEISEKSEIFDDQFSVERPDGSNFTLKIRSTKLEDSAMYFCAGGASRSPLHFGNGTRLTVT.

V and J are TRBV7-8 and TRBJ1-1; TRBD1 aligns across 10 bases. Germline-derived CDR1 and CDR2 are SGHVS and FQNEAQ. With V trimmed by 2 bases and J by 4 bases, 1 base remained unmatched. The CDR3 is made up of 14 amino acids. CDR3 sequence (DNA): TGTGCCAGCAGCTTAAGGACAGGGGGCACTGAAGCTTTCTTT. Protein product: CASSLRTGGTEAFF.